This TCR beta chain came from a study of T cell responses to AZD1222 COVID-19 vaccine. Study outcomes and limitations: Researchers took repertoire samples only after the peak T cell response had come. Spike-wide vaccine-associated CD4 TCRs dominated at 160-218 and 743-854. White British ancestry dominated among donors, who included more females, and clonal diversity was possibly underestimated. Compared with day 0, the breadth and depth of the Spike-specific TCR repertoire rose significantly after two doses of AZD1222.

The CDR3 is 12 residues long. Germline CDR1 is MNHEY and CDR2 is SMNVEV (reference sequence). V was cut by 5 bases and J by 5 bases, with 7 bases left in between. Generated by immunoSEQ multiplex PCR, the TCRdb table keeps only in-frame clones and is missing some. The sample has approximately 220,000 clones, roughly 91% seen once. Of note for this clone: Its antigen is undetermined.

The sequencing used peripheral blood, collected on day 0 of MenACWY control vaccination. This rearrangement joins TRBV27 to TRBJ1-5, with D possibly being TRBD1 (5 bases). This receptor was identified in an adult in good health. The CDR3: CASSSRDQPQHF. The CDR3, as DNA: TGTGCCAGCAGTAGCAGGGATCAGCCCCAGCATTTT.